This T cell receptor (beta chain) derives from a study of OX40 agonist ivuxolimab in advanced cancers. Study information: Three individuals attained partial responses, comprising one hepatocellular carcinoma case and two cutaneous melanoma cases. Whole-study findings and limits: Circulating CD4+ and CD8+ T cells showed clonal expansion by week 6 at 0.1 to 3.0 mg/kg.

V lost 0 bases, J lost 5 bases, and 16 bases lay in between. The CDR3 is 16 residues long. CDR1 MNHEY and CDR2 SMNVEV come from the germline V gene (reference sequence). For this clone: What it recognizes is unknown.

Patients with autoimmune history or systemic immunosuppression were excluded. TCRdb keeps only in-frame clones here, not all; method: immunoSEQ multiplex PCR. This sample carries 65,000 to 80,000 clones, less than 95% of them seen once, and the ten largest clones take 9.5% to 11%. The sequence was obtained from an adult with an advanced solid tumor such as melanoma, head and neck, liver or kidney cancer. V gene TRBV27 combines with J gene TRBJ2-5, with D maybe TRBD2 (7 bases). Sample: CD4+ or CD8+ T cells sorted from blood, taken in a trial of the OX40 agonist ivuxolimab. In nucleotides, the CDR3 is TGTGCCAGCAGTTTATCTGACGGGGGGCTCGGGGAGACCCAGTACTTC. Amino acids: CASSLSDGGLGETQYF.